This T cell receptor beta chain was sequenced during a study of cytomegalovirus exposure and HLA in healthy donors. About the study: Out of around 360 genotyped donors, roughly 83% belonged to the Caucasian-associated ancestry cluster.

After removal of 10 bases from V and 2 bases from J, the junction contained 21 bases not matched to a gene. The CDR3 has 20 residues. CDR1 is LNHNV and CDR2 is YYDKDF in the germline V gene (reference sequence). The PCR had 60 Vbeta and 13 Jbeta primers. Using immunoSEQ multiplex PCR, the repertoire was profiled, and TCRdb retains in-frame clones only, with some absent. The sample has some 130,000 clones. Whole-study results and caveats: CMV serostatus was the sole immune exposure data available.

Note on this clone: As yet, its antigen is unknown.

This TCR was recovered from a woman between 35 and 50 years old in good health and CMV-seropositive. The V call is TRBV15, the J call TRBJ2-3; TRBD2 agrees at 13 bases. Sequenced material: PBMCs. The DNA for the CDR3 is TGTGCCATTTCCTCCGGACTAGCGGGAGAAAACCCATTCCCCACAGATACGCAGTATTTT. This gives the protein CAISSGLAGENPFPTDTQYF.